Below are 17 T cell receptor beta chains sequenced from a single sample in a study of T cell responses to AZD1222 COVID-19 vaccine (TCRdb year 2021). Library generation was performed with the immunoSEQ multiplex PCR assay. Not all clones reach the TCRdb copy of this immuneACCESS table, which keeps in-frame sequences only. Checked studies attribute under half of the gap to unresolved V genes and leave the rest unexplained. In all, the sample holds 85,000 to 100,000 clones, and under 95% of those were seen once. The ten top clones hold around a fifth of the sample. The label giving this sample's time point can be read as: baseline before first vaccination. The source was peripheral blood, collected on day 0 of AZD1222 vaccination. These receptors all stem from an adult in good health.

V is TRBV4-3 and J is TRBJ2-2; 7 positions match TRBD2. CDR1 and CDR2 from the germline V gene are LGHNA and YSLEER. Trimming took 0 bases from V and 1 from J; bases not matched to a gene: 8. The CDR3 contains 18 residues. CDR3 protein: CASSQEMVERGNTGELFF. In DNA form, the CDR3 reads TGCGCCAGCAGCCAAGAAATGGTGGAGCGGGGGAACACCGGGGAGCTGTTTTTT.

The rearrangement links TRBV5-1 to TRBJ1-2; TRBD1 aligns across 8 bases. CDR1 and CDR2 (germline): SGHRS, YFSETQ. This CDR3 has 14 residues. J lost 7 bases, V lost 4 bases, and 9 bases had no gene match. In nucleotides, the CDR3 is TGCGCCAGCAGCATAACCGGGACAGGCGGTGGCTACACCTTC. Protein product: CASSITGTGGGYTF. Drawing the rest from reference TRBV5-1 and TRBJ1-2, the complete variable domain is KAGVTQTPRYLIKTRGQQVTLSCSPISGHRSVSWYQQTPGQGLQFLFEYFSETQRNKGNFPGRFSGRQFSNSRSEMNVSTLELGDSALYLCASSITGTGGGYTFGSGTRLTVV.

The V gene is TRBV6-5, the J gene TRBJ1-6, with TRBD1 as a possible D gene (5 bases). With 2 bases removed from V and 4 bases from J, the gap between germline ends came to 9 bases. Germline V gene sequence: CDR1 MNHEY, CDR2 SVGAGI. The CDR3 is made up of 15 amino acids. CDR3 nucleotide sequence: TGTGCCAGCAGTTACGGGGGTCCGTATAATTCACCCCTCCACTTT. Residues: CASSYGGPYNSPLHF.

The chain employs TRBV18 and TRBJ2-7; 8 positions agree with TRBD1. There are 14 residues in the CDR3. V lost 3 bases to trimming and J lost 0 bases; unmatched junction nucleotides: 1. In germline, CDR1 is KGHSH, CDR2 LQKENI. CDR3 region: CASSPGQASYEQYF. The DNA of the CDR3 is TGTGCCAGCTCACCGGGACAGGCCTCCTACGAGCAGTACTTC.

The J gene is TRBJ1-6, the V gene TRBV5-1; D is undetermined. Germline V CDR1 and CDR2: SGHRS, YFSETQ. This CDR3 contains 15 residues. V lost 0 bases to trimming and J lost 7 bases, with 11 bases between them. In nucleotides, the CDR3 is TGCGCCAGCAGCTTGGATGGCAGACCAAATTCACCCCTCCACTTT. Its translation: CASSLDGRPNSPLHF.

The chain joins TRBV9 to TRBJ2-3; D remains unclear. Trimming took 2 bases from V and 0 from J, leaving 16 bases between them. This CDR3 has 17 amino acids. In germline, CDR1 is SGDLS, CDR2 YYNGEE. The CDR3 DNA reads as TGTGCCAGCAGCGTCGATGTTTGGGAAGGGAGCACAGATACGCAGTATTTT. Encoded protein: CASSVDVWEGSTDTQYF.

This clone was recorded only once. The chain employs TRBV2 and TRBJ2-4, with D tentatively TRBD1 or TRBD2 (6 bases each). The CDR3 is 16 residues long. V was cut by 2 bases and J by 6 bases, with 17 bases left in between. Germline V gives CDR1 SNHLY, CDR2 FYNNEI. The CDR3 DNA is TGTGCCAGCAGTGAACTGGGGGGCCACCCCCCAAACATTCAGTACTTC. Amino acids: CASSELGGHPPNIQYF.

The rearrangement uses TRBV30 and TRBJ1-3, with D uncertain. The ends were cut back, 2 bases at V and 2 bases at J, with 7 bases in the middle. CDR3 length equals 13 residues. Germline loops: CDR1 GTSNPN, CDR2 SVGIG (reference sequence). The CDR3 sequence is CAWSRWPGNTIYF. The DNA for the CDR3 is TGTGCCTGGAGTAGGTGGCCTGGAAACACCATATATTTT. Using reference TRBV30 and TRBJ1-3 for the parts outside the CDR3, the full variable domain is SQTIHQWPATLVQPVGSPLSLECTVEGTSNPNLYWYRQAAGRGLQLLFYSVGIGQISSEVPQNLSASRPQDRQFILSSKKLLLSDSGFYLCAWSRWPGNTIYFGEGSWLTVV.

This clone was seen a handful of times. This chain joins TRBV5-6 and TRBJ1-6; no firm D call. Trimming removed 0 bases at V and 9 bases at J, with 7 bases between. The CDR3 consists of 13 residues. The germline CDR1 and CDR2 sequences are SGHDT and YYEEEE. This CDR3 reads CASSLGIGSPLHF. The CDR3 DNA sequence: TGTGCCAGCAGCTTGGGAATAGGTTCACCCCTCCACTTT. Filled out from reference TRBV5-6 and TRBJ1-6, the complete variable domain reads DAGVTQSPTHLIKTRGQQVTLRCSPKSGHDTVSWYQQALGQGPQFIFQYYEEEERQRGNFPDRFSGHQFPNYSSELNVNALLLGDSALYLCASSLGIGSPLHFGNGTRLTVT.

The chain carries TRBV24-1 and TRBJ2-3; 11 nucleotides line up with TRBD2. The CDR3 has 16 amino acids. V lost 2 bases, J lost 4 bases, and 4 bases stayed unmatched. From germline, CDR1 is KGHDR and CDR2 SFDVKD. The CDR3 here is CATSDSSGGPADTQYF. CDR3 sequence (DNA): TGTGCCACCAGTGATTCTAGCGGGGGGCCAGCAGATACGCAGTATTTT.

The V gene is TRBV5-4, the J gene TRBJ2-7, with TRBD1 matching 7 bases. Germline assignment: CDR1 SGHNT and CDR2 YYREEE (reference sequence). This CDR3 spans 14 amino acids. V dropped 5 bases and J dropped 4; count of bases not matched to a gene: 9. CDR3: CASSFTGQQYEQYF. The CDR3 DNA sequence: TGTGCCAGCAGTTTTACGGGACAGCAGTACGAGCAGTACTTC.

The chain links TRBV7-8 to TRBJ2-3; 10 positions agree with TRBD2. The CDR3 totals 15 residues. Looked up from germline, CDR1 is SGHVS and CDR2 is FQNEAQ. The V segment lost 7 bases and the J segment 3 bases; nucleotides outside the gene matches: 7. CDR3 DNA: TGTGCCAGCAACACGTTTAGCGGGGGGACAGATACGCAGTATTTT. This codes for CASNTFSGGTDTQYF.

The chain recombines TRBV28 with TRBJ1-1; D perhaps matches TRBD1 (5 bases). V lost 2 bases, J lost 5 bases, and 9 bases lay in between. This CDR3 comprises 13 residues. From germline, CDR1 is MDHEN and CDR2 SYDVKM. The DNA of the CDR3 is TGTGCCAGCAGTTTACCCAGGGCGACTGAAGCTTTCTTT. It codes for CASSLPRATEAFF.

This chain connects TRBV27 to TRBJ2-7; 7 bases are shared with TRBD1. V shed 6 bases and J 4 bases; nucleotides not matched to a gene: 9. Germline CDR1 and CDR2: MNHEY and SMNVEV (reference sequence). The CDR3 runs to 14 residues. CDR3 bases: TGTGCCAGCAGGCAAGACAGGGTGGCGTACGAGCAGTACTTC. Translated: CASRQDRVAYEQYF.

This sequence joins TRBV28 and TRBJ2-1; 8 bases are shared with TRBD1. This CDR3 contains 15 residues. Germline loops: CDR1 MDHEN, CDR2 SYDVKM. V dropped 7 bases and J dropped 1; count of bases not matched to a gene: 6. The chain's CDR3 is CASTHGQGSYNEQFF. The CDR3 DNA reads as TGTGCCAGCACCCACGGACAGGGATCCTACAATGAGCAGTTCTTC.

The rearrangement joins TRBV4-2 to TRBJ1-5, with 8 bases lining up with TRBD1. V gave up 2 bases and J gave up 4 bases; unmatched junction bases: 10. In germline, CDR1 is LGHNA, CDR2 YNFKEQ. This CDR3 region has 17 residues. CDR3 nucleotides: TGTGCCAGCAGCCAAACTGGACAGGGCGTGGGAAATCAGCCCCAGCATTTT. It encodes CASSQTGQGVGNQPQHF.

CDR3 coding DNA: TGCGCCAGCAGCCAAGATAAGACAGGGGGGGGAGCTTTCTTT. The encoded protein is CASSQDKTGGGAFF. The rearrangement uses TRBV4-1 and TRBJ1-1, with TRBD1 identical over 9 bases. Germline trimming cut 0 bases from V and 10 bases from J; bases unmatched to any gene: 6. This CDR3 comprises 14 residues. Germline CDR1 and CDR2: MGHRA and YSYEKL.